This T cell receptor (beta chain) was recorded in a study of blood T cell repertoires in COVID-19 (dated by TCRdb to about 2020). Study-level background: Samples from collaborators originated in the United States, Italy and Spain and spanned both the acute and convalescent phases of COVID-19. Where HLA class I and class II types were available, the types were taken from metadata supplied by the sample provider, not from assay-based typing. The sample metadata nearly always contained a de-identified subject ID, COVID-19 status, age in years and sex. The samples were drawn from two sources: the first 160 participants of the ongoing ImmuneRACE study, and about 1,300 subjects contributed by 6 global collaborators. The material from the prospective study consisted of cDNA or gDNA derived from T cells, B-cell-depleted T cells, or PBMCs. Deeply sampled blood TCRbeta repertoires from subjects exposed to, actively infected with, or recovered from COVID-19 were included in the dataset. A freely available public database, intended as a resource for researchers studying the immune response to SARS-CoV-2, is where the repertoires were released. The research as a whole found: The quantity of clinical and demographic metadata differed by source and by participant and was supplied without curation.

The immunoSEQ Assay, a bias-controlled multiplex PCR, was used to amplify TCRbeta CDR3 regions from genomic DNA. From the authors' description of their analysis: Within the assay, amplification of reference gene primers was used to estimate how many nucleated cells each sample contained. Sequence reads were collapsed and filtered to measure the absolute abundance of every unique TCRbeta CDR3 rearrangement. For each sample, productive Simpson clonality was calculated by taking the square root of Simpson's diversity index across productive rearrangements. The clones in this table, taken by TCRdb from immuneACCESS, are in-frame only. Not every clone is retained; where verified, under half of the shortfall comes from an unresolved V gene, and the cause of the rest is unknown. The V and J calls and clone size were taken over from that table, and D and trimming were inferred from the DNA. In all, the sample holds 200,000 to 300,000 clones, and around 84% of those were seen once. The ten largest clonotypes hold about 3.2% of the sample.

As for this clone: Its antigen remains unidentified. Per-base qualities were not stored, and no clone one base away is much larger.

Whole blood was collected in K2EDTA tubes by collaborating institutions according to the institutions' own protocols. For TCRbeta analysis, collaborator samples were shipped as frozen whole blood, as isolated PBMCs, or as DNA extracted from either sample type. Input material: peripheral blood. The TCR comes from a woman between 18 and 29 years old with acute or convalescent COVID-19.

DNA sequence: TGTGCCAGCAGTCGACAGGCCTACAATGAGCAGTTCTTC. Its translation is CASSRQAYNEQFF. The chain joins TRBV2 to TRBJ2-1; D gene: possibly TRBD1, on 6 matching bases. Inclusive of the bounding cysteine and phenylalanine, the CDR3 is 13 residues long. Kept here is only the CDR3 DNA, which spans 39 bases and is read in frame from base 1. Trimming takes 5 bases from V and 2 bases from J, and the germline ends sit 7 bases apart. As encoded in the germline V gene, CDR1 is SNHLY while CDR2 is FYNNEI.